A selection of T cell receptor beta chains follows, all from one sample in a study of Graves' ophthalmopathy and Graves' hyperthyroidism. Using its own MiXCR run on the multiplex PCR reads, TCRdb lists one record per CDR3 protein. The sample lists about 480,000 distinct CDR3 sequences, about 15% seen once, with 9.5% to 10% in the top ten. The source material was blood. Receptors originate from a young woman with Graves' ophthalmopathy. CDR3s include the opening cysteine and the closing phenylalanine or tryptophan. A D gene is named only where the DNA matches it firmly. Clone sizes are given selectively: once, few, many, or a class where the clone is expanded.

V	size	D	J	DNA	CDR3
TRBV14	many	TRBD1	TRBJ2-7	TGTGCCAGCAGCGACGACAGGGGAACCTACGAGCAGTACTTC	CASSDDRGTYEQYF
TRBV28	many	.	TRBJ1-1	TGTGCCAGCAGCAAAACAGGGACTGAAGCTTTCTTT	CASSKTGTEAFF
TRBV12-3/TRBV12-4	many	TRBD1	TRBJ1-1	TGTGCCAGCAGGGGGACAGGCGGCACTGAAGCTTTCTTT	CASRGTGGTEAFF
TRBV2	few	TRBD1	TRBJ1-1	TGTGCCAGCAGCGTTGACAGGGGAGGCACTGAAGCTTTCTTT	CASSVDRGGTEAFF
TRBV6-5	few	.	TRBJ1-1	TGTGCCAGCAGTTCTAGCCAGGGTTTCGGAACTGAAGCTTTCTTT	CASSSSQGFGTEAFF
TRBV28	many	.	TRBJ1-1	TGTGCCAGCAGTTTCCCGCGGACTGAAGCTTTCTTT	CASSFPRTEAFF
TRBV11-2	many	.	TRBJ2-1	TGTGCCAGCAGCTCGGGGGACTTTAACAATGAGCAGTTCTTC	CASSSGDFNNEQFF
TRBV30	.	TRBD1	TRBJ1-1	TGTGCCTGGAGGGTCGCTCAGACAGGGCGGTCTGAAGCTTTCTTT	CAWRVAQTGRSEAFF
TRBV28	many	.	TRBJ2-7	TGTGCCAGCAGTTTAAATTACGAGCAGTACTTC	CASSLNYEQYF
TRBV5-1	many	.	TRBJ2-5	TGCGCCAGCAGCTTGCCGGGAGTAGAGACCCAGTACTTC	CASSLPGVETQYF
TRBV30	.	.	TRBJ2-2	TGTGCCTCAAAACAGGCTGGGGCTGCCACCGGGGAGCTGGTTTTT	CASKQAGAATGELVF
TRBV6-5	few	TRBD1	TRBJ1-1	TGTGCCAGCAGTTACCCACAGGGGGGAGCTTTCTTT	CASSYPQGGAFF
TRBV6-2/TRBV6-3	many	TRBD1	TRBJ1-1	TGTGCCAGCAGTTACAGGGGGCTGAACCGCATGAACACTGAAGCTTTCTTT	CASSYRGLNRMNTEAFF
TRBV18	few	.	TRBJ1-1	TGTGCCAGCTCGGTTCTGAGGGGGAAGGAGACTGAAGCTTTCTTT	CASSVLRGKETEAFF
TRBV28	many	.	TRBJ2-6	TGTGCCAGCAGTCGCCCGGCAGGGTCCTCTGGGGCCAACGTCCTGACTTTC	CASSRPAGSSGANVLTF
TRBV6-1	many	.	TRBJ1-5	TGTGCCAGCAGTGCGTATGGGTCCCCAATATCCAATCAGCCCCAGCATTTT	CASSAYGSPISNQPQHF
TRBV5-1	many	.	TRBJ1-6	TGCGCCAGCAGCTTGCGGTGGCAGGGAGGTTCACCCCTCCACTTT	CASSLRWQGGSPLHF
TRBV19	many	.	TRBJ2-7	TGTGCCAGTAGTGTCCGGACGATCTCCTACGAGCAGTACTTC	CASSVRTISYEQYF
TRBV12-3/TRBV12-4	many	.	TRBJ2-2	TGTGCCAGCAGTTTCAGGCAGAACACCGGGGAGCTGTTTTTT	CASSFRQNTGELFF
TRBV19	many	.	TRBJ2-7	TGTGCCAGTAGTATTGCAGGGGTCAGCTCCTACGAGCAGTACTTC	CASSIAGVSSYEQYF
TRBV11-1	many	.	TRBJ2-7	TGTGCCAGCAGCTTAGAGGTGGCCCGAGCCTCCTACGAGCAGTACTTC	CASSLEVARASYEQYF
TRBV5-1	.	TRBD2	TRBJ2-7	TGCGCCAGCAGCTTGGTGTCTAGCGGATTTTACGAGCAGTACTTC	CASSLVSSGFYEQYF
TRBV15	many	.	TRBJ2-7	TGTGCCACCAGCAGAGATTTATCAGGTTCGAAATCCTACGAGCAGTACTTC	CATSRDLSGSKSYEQYF
TRBV5-1	many	TRBD1	TRBJ1-1	TGCGCCAGCTTTCTGGGCCTCGGACAGGGGTACACTGAAGCTTTCTTT	CASFLGLGQGYTEAFF
TRBV6-5	.	.	TRBJ1-4	TGTGCCAGCAGTTACCCGCCGGGGCCTGAAAAACTGTTTTTT	CASSYPPGPEKLFF